The 26 T cell receptor beta chains presented below share a single source sample, sequenced in a study of shared clonotypes between healthy human individuals. Sequencing used immunoSEQ multiplex PCR; TCRdb keeps in-frame clones, though not all of them. Here the sample spans some 1 million clones, about 75% being singletons. Input material: memory CD4+ T cells sorted from blood. Subset defined: CD45RA-negative fraction. These receptors all come from a man between 18 and 29 years old in good health.

The chain links TRBV5-1 to TRBJ2-1, with 9 bases identical to TRBD2. Trimming cost V 6 bases and J 4 bases; bases outside gene matches: 11. The CDR3 totals 16 residues. Germline lookup yields CDR1 SGHRS and CDR2 YFSETQ. DNA for the CDR3: TGCGCCAGCAAAGCGGGACTAGCCCACATATACAATGAGCAGTTCTTC. This gives the protein CASKAGLAHIYNEQFF.

The rearrangement links TRBV7-2 to TRBJ2-2; 7 positions match TRBD1. Germline V CDR1 and CDR2: SGHTA, FQGNSA. The CDR3 loop spans 14 amino acids. The V and J ends lost 5 bases and 5 bases, in that order; junction bases with no gene match: 5. The CDR3 region has the DNA TGTGCCAGCAGCCCACAGGGGTTTACCGGGGAGCTGTTTTTT. It specifies CASSPQGFTGELFF. Filled out from reference TRBV7-2 and TRBJ2-2, the complete variable domain reads GAGVSQSPSNKVTEKGKDVELRCDPISGHTALYWYRQSLGQGLEFLIYFQGNSAPDKSGLPSDRFSAERTGGSVSTLTIQRTQQEDSAVYLCASSPQGFTGELFFGEGSRLTVL.

This clone was seen a single time. The chain recombines TRBV15 with TRBJ2-7; 7 bases agree with TRBD2. The CDR3 is 14 amino acids. Germline V gene data show CDR1 as LNHNV and CDR2 as YYDKDF (reference sequence). V shed 1 base and J 2 bases; nucleotides not matched to a gene: 2. Here the CDR3 reads CATSRGEGTYEQYF. The CDR3 DNA is TGTGCCACCAGCAGAGGGGAGGGAACCTACGAGCAGTACTTC. Supplemented by reference TRBV15 and TRBJ2-7, the full variable domain reads DAMVIQNPRYQVTQFGKPVTLSCSQTLNHNVMYWYQQKSSQAPKLLFHYYDKDFNNEADTPDNFQSRRPNTSFCFLDIRSPGLGDTAMYLCATSRGEGTYEQYFGPGTRLTVT.

CDR3 coding DNA: TGCGCCAGCAGCTTAGCAGGGGCGGGCAATCAGCCCCAGCATTTT. Its protein is CASSLAGAGNQPQHF. The V gene is TRBV5-1, the J gene TRBJ1-5, with a tentative D call TRBD1 (6 bases). V gave up 2 bases and J gave up 2 bases, with 11 bases separating them. The CDR3 length is 15 residues. CDR1 is SGHRS, CDR2 YFSETQ, per germline.

This clone was counted a few times. The chain carries TRBV5-1 and TRBJ2-3, with 14 bases fitting TRBD2. The CDR3 extends over 18 amino acids. V gave up 3 bases and J gave up 5 bases; unmatched junction bases: 11. In germline, CDR1 is SGHRS, CDR2 YFSETQ. CDR3 sequence (DNA): TGCGCCAGCAGCTACAAACTTGGGACTAGCGGGAGTTTAGATACGCAGTATTTT. Encoded protein: CASSYKLGTSGSLDTQYF.

The chain couples TRBV4-3 to TRBJ1-5; possibly TRBD1 for D (6 bases). Per germline, CDR1 LGHNA and CDR2 YSLEER. CDR3 length equals 16 residues. V shed 0 bases and J shed 6 bases, with 15 bases lying between them. The CDR3 region is CASSQDLEQGGQPQHF. CDR3 DNA sequence: TGCGCCAGCAGCCAAGACTTGGAACAGGGAGGTCAGCCCCAGCATTTT.

Remarks on this clone: Distinct nucleotide sequences in the sample also encode this CDR3. This chain uses TRBV7-8 with TRBJ1-1; no clear D gene. Trimming pared 1 base from V and 0 bases from J, leaving 9 bases between. The CDR3 extends over 15 amino acids. Germline values: CDR1 SGHVS, CDR2 FQNEAQ. The CDR3 region is CASSLVGGLNTEAFF. CDR3 coding DNA: TGTGCCAGCAGCTTAGTTGGAGGGCTGAACACTGAAGCTTTCTTT.

The chain has TRBV20-1 and TRBJ1-1; no reliable D call. This CDR3 has 11 residues. The germline V gene encodes CDR1 DFQATT and CDR2 SNEGSKA (reference sequence). The germline V and J ends were trimmed by 3 bases and 4 bases, with 6 bases remaining between them. CDR3 nucleotide sequence: TGCAGTGCTAGCCCCAGCACTGAAGCTTTCTTT. Translating gives CSASPSTEAFF.

The chain couples TRBV28 to TRBJ2-1; 16 bases are a match to TRBD2. The ends lost 4 bases at V and 6 bases at J; junction bases unmatched: 9. Germline CDR1 reads MDHEN; CDR2 reads SYDVKM. The CDR3 is made up of 18 amino acids. The CDR3 loop reads CASSSPGLAGGPVNEQFF. In DNA form, the CDR3 reads TGTGCCAGCAGTTCGCCGGGACTAGCGGGAGGGCCGGTCAATGAGCAGTTCTTC.

The chain uses TRBV10-3 and TRBJ1-5, with D hard to call. The CDR3 extends over 14 amino acids. Germline V gene data show CDR1 as ENHRY and CDR2 as SYGVKD. The V end lost 10 bases, the J end lost 0 bases, and 13 bases lay between the germline ends. The CDR3 DNA follows: TGTGCCACCCGGGATTCCTATAGCAATCAGCCCCAGCATTTT. Encoded protein: CATRDSYSNQPQHF.

This clone was detected once. A read error is possible here, since a much larger clone lies one base away. The chain is built from TRBV19 and TRBJ2-7, with a tentative D call TRBD1 (5 bases). The ends were cut back, 5 bases at V and 2 bases at J, with 10 bases in the middle. The CDR3 has 13 residues. Per the germline V gene, CDR1 is LNHDA and CDR2 is SQIVND (reference sequence). The CDR3 sequence: CASSSGRTYEQYF. CDR3 nucleotides: TGTGCCAGTAGTTCAGGGCGCACCTACGAGCAGTACTTC.

In the case of this clone: This same CDR3 is encoded by further DNA sequences in the sample. V is TRBV5-4 and J is TRBJ2-1, with 7 nucleotides matching TRBD2. Losses at the gene ends were 0 bases for V and 3 bases for J; bases not matched to a gene: 3. Germline V gives CDR1 SGHNT, CDR2 YYREEE (reference sequence). CDR3 size: 15 residues. The CDR3 bases are TGTGCCAGCAGCTTGGGGCTAGCGGACTACAATGAGCAGTTCTTC. As protein: CASSLGLADYNEQFF.

This clone was seen only once. The chain recombines TRBV11-3 with TRBJ1-6; D unclear. V was shortened by 2 bases and J by 6 bases, with 5 bases between the two germline ends. The CDR3 has 13 residues. Germline lookup yields CDR1 SGHNT and CDR2 YENEEA. CDR3 nucleotide sequence: TGTGCCAGCAGCTTACCGGGTAATTCACCCCTCCACTTT. Translating gives CASSLPGNSPLHF.

The chain links TRBV18 to TRBJ1-1; possible D gene TRBD1, 6 bases. This CDR3 spans 14 amino acids. Germline V gene sequence: CDR1 KGHSH, CDR2 LQKENI. Trimming shortened V by 6 bases and J by 4 bases, and 15 bases separated the two germline ends. The CDR3 region is CASSPTGSPTEAFF. In DNA, the CDR3 is TGTGCCAGCTCCCCCACAGGGAGCCCCACTGAAGCTTTCTTT.

This clone was seen once. The chain has TRBV5-4 and TRBJ2-6; 7 bases map to TRBD1. The length of the CDR3 is 15 residues. After removal of 4 bases from V and 4 bases from J, the junction contained 5 bases not matched to a gene. Germline loops: CDR1 SGHNT, CDR2 YYREEE (reference sequence). Here the CDR3 reads CASSQGDLGANVLTF. For the CDR3, the DNA is TGTGCCAGCAGCCAGGGGGATTTGGGGGCCAACGTCCTGACTTTC.

The chain couples TRBV2 to TRBJ2-7; D is undetermined. Germline values: CDR1 SNHLY, CDR2 FYNNEI. The V end was cut by 3 bases, the J end by 2 bases, with 5 bases between. The length of the CDR3 is 12 residues. CDR3 protein: CASSELTYEQYF. CDR3 nucleotides: TGTGCCAGCAGTGAGTTAACCTACGAGCAGTACTTC.

This clone was detected a few times. DNA for the CDR3: TGTGCCAGCAGCAGACAAACCATGAACACTGAAGCTTTCTTT. Translating gives CASSRQTMNTEAFF. The V and J genes are TRBV7-6 and TRBJ1-1, with D uncertain. V was shortened by 5 bases and J by 0 bases, with 10 bases between the two germline ends. The germline V gene has CDR1 SGHVS and CDR2 FNYEAQ. The CDR3 length is 14 residues.

The chain employs TRBV5-1 and TRBJ2-5, with D uncertain. Trimming shortened V by 5 bases and J by 0 bases, and 5 bases separated the two germline ends. The CDR3 loop spans 12 amino acids. Germline loops: CDR1 SGHRS, CDR2 YFSETQ. The CDR3 DNA reads TGCGCCAGCAGGTCAAACCAAGAGACCCAGTACTTC. Amino acid sequence: CASRSNQETQYF.

CDR3: CASSPEQPGGFVGRRDTQYF. The CDR3 DNA reads as TGCGCCAGCTCACCCGAGCAGCCCGGGGGATTCGTCGGTAGGAGAGATACGCAGTATTTT. The rearrangement links TRBV4-1 to TRBJ2-3, with D perhaps matching TRBD2 (6 bases). Germline V CDR1 and CDR2: MGHRA, YSYEKL. The CDR3 is made up of 20 amino acids. V shed 8 bases and J shed 5 bases, with 35 bases lying between them.

The rearrangement links TRBV6-1 to TRBJ1-6; 7 nucleotides match TRBD1. Trimming cost V 6 bases and J 9 bases; bases outside gene matches: 5. Germline V gene lookup returns CDR1 MNHNS and CDR2 SASEGT. The CDR3 extends over 13 amino acids. CDR3 nucleotide sequence: TGTGCCAGCAGACAGGGGTTAGGTTCACCCCTCCACTTT. This gives the protein CASRQGLGSPLHF.

The chain uses TRBV7-2 and TRBJ2-1; the D call may be TRBD1 or TRBD2 (6 bases each). This CDR3 has 14 amino acids. V gave up 5 bases and J gave up 9 bases, with 17 bases separating them. Per the germline V gene, CDR1 is SGHTA and CDR2 is FQGNSA. The DNA for the CDR3 is TGTGCCAGCAGCCGAATGGAGGGGGTAACTGAGCAGTTCTTC. The encoded protein is CASSRMEGVTEQFF. Based on the CDR3 plus reference TRBV7-2 and TRBJ2-1, the full variable domain is GAGVSQSPSNKVTEKGKDVELRCDPISGHTALYWYRQSLGQGLEFLIYFQGNSAPDKSGLPSDRFSAERTGGSVSTLTIQRTQQEDSAVYLCASSRMEGVTEQFFGPGTRLTVL.

CDR3 residues: CAWSSSIDYGYTF. CDR3 coding DNA: TGTGCCTGGAGTTCCTCTATCGACTATGGCTACACCTTC. V gene TRBV30 combines with J gene TRBJ1-2; the D is unclear. Per germline, CDR1 GTSNPN and CDR2 SVGIG (reference sequence). There are 13 residues in the CDR3. Trimming stripped 2 bases from V and 3 bases from J, with 10 bases between.

The genes are TRBV2 and TRBJ2-5; no clear D gene. Germline loops: CDR1 SNHLY, CDR2 FYNNEI. The CDR3 is made up of 14 amino acids. V lost 2 bases, J lost 2 bases, and 9 bases lay in between. The CDR3 protein is CASSEQGPQETQYF. CDR3 nucleotides: TGTGCCAGCAGTGAACAAGGGCCTCAAGAGACCCAGTACTTC.

This chain uses TRBV11-2 with TRBJ2-1; D gene unclear. Between the trimmed V and J ends, which lost 0 bases and 8 bases, there was a span of 11 bases. Looked up from germline, CDR1 is SGHAT and CDR2 is FQNNGV. The CDR3 sequence is 14 residues long. The CDR3 loop is CASSLDSISHEQFF. The DNA of the CDR3 is TGTGCCAGCAGCTTAGATAGTATCAGCCATGAGCAGTTCTTC.

The V call is TRBV2, the J call TRBJ2-7; possible D gene TRBD1, 6 bases. CDR1 and CDR2 from the germline V gene are SNHLY and FYNNEI. Trimming took 5 bases from V and 5 from J, leaving 10 bases between them. CDR3 size: 12 residues. The CDR3 sequence: CASSTTGNEQYF. DNA of the CDR3: TGTGCCAGCAGTACCACAGGGAACGAGCAGTACTTC.

The sample holds a few counts of this clone. The rearrangement uses TRBV25-1 and TRBJ1-5; no definite D call. This CDR3 is 13 amino acids long. Germline V gives CDR1 MGHDK, CDR2 SYGVNS. V lost 6 bases, J lost 0 bases, and 6 bases lay in between. This CDR3 is CASSSYSNQPQHF. The CDR3 nucleotides are TGTGCCAGCAGCAGCTATAGCAATCAGCCCCAGCATTTT.